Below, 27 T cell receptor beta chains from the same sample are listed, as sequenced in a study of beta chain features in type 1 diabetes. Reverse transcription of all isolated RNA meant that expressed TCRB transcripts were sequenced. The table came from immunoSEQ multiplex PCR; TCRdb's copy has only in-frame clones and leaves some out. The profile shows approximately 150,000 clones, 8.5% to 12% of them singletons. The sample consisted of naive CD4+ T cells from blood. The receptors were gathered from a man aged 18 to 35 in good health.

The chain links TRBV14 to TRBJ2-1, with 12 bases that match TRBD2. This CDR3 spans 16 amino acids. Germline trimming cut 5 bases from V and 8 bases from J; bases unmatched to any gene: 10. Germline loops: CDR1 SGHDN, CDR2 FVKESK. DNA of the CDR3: TGTGCCAGCAGCTCACCCCTAGCGGGGGGGCGCGATGAGCAGTTCTTC. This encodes CASSSPLAGGRDEQFF.

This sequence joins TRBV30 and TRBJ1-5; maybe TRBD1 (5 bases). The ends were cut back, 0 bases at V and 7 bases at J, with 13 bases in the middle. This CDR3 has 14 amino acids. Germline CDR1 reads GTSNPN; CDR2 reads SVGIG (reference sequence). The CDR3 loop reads CAWSVMGGNQPQHF. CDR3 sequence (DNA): TGTGCCTGGAGTGTAATGGGGGGAAACCAGCCCCAGCATTTT.

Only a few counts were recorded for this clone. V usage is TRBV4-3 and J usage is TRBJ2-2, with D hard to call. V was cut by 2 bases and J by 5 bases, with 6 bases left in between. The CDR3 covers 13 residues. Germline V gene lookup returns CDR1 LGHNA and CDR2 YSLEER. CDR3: CASSQSTTGELFF. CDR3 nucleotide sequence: TGCGCCAGCAGCCAATCCACAACCGGGGAGCTGTTTTTT.

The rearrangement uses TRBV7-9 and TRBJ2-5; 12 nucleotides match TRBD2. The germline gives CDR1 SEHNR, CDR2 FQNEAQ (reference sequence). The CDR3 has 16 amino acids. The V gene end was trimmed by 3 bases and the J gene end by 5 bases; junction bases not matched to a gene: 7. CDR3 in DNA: TGTGCCAGCAGCTTTGGGTCTAGCGGGGGGGCCGAGACCCAGTACTTC. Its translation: CASSFGSSGGAETQYF.

CDR3 region: CAWKPRLETQYF. The DNA of the CDR3 is TGTGCCTGGAAGCCCCGCTTGGAGACCCAGTACTTC. The V gene is TRBV30, the J gene TRBJ2-5, with D unresolved. The CDR3 is 12 residues long. From germline, CDR1 is GTSNPN and CDR2 SVGIG (reference sequence). The V end was cut by 4 bases, the J end by 5 bases, with 11 bases between.

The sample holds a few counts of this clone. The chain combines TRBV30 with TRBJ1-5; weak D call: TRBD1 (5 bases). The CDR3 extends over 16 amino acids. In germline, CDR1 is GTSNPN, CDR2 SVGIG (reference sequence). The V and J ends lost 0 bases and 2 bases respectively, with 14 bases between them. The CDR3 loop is CAWSVPWGAGNQPQHF. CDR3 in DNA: TGTGCCTGGAGTGTACCGTGGGGCGCGGGCAATCAGCCCCAGCATTTT. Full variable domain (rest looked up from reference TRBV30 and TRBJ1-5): SQTIHQWPATLVQPVGSPLSLECTVEGTSNPNLYWYRQAAGRGLQLLFYSVGIGQISSEVPQNLSASRPQDRQFILSSKKLLLSDSGFYLCAWSVPWGAGNQPQHFGDGTRLSIL.

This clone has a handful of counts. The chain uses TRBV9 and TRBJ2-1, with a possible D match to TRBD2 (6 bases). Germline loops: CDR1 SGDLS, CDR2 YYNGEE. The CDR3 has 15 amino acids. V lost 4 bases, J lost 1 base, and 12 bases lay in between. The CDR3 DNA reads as TGTGCCAGCAGCCCCCCGGGGACTTCCTACAATGAGCAGTTCTTC. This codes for CASSPPGTSYNEQFF.

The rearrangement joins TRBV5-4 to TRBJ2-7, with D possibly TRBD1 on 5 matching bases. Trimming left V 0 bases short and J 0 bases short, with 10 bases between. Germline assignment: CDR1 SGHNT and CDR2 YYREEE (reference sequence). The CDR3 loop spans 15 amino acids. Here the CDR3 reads CASSLERQISYEQYF. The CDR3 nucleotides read TGTGCCAGCAGCTTGGAAAGACAGATCTCCTACGAGCAGTACTTC.

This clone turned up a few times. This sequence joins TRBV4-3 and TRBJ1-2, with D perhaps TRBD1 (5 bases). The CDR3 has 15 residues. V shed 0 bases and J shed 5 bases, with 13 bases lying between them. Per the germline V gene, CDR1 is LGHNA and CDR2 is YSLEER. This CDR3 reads CASSQDIGEGYGYTF. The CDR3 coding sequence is TGCGCCAGCAGCCAAGATATAGGGGAAGGGTATGGCTACACCTTC.

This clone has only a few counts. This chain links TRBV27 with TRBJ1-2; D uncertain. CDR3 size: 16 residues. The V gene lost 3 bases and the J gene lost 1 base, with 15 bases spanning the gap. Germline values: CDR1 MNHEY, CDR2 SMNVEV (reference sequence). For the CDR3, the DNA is TGTGCCAGCAGTTTTACTTTTGGGCAGGTTAACTATGGCTACACCTTC. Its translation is CASSFTFGQVNYGYTF.

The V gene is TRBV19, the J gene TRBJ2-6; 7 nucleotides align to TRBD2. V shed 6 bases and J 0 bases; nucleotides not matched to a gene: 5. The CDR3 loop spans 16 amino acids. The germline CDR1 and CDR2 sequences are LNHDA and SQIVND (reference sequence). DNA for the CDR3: TGTGCCAGTAGCAGGAGCGGGGTCTCTGGGGCCAACGTCCTGACTTTC. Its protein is CASSRSGVSGANVLTF.

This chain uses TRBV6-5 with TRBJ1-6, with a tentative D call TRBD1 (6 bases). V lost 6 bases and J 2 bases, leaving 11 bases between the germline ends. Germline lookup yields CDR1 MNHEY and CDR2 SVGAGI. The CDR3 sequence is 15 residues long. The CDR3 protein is CASRATGPYNSPLHF. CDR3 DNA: TGTGCCAGCAGGGCGACAGGCCCCTATAATTCACCCCTCCACTTT.

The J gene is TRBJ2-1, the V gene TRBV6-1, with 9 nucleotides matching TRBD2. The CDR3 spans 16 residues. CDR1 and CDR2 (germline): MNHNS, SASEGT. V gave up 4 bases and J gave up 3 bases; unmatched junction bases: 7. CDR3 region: CASSGAAGGHYNEQFF. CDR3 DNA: TGTGCCAGCAGTGGGGCGGCGGGGGGGCACTACAATGAGCAGTTCTTC.

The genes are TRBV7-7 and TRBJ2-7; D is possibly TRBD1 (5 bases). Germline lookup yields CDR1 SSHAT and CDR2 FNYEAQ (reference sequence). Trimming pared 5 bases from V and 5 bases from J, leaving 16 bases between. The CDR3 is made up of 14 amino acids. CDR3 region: CASSPRQFTDEQYF. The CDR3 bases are TGTGCCAGCAGCCCCCGACAGTTTACGGACGAGCAGTACTTC.

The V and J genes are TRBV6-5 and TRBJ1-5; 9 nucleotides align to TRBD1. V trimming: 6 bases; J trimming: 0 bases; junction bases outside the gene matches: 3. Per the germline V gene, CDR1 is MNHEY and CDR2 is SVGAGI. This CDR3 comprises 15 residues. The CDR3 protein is CASRRDRDSNQPQHF. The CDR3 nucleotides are TGTGCCAGCAGAAGGGACAGGGATAGCAATCAGCCCCAGCATTTT.

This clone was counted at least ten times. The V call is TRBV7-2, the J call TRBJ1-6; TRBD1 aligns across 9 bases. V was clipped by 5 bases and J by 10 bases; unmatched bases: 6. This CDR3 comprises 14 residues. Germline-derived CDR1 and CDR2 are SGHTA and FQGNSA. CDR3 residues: CASSAGTGLSPLHF. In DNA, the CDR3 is TGTGCCAGCAGCGCCGGGACAGGGCTCTCACCCCTCCACTTT. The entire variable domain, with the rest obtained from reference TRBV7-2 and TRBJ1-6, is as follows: GAGVSQSPSNKVTEKGKDVELRCDPISGHTALYWYRQSLGQGLEFLIYFQGNSAPDKSGLPSDRFSAERTGGSVSTLTIQRTQQEDSAVYLCASSAGTGLSPLHFGNGTRLTVT.

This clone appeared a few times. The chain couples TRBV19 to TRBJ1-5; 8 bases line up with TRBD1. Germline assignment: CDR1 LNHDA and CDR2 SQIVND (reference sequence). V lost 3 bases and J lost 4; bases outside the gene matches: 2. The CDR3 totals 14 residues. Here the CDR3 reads CASSMGTGNQPQHF. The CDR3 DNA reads TGTGCCAGTAGTATGGGGACAGGAAATCAGCCCCAGCATTTT.

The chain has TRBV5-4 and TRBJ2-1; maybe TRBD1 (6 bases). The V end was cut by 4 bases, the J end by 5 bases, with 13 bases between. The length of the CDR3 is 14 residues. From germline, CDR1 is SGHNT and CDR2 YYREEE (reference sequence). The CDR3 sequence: CASSRTVTHNEQFF. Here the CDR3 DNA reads TGTGCCAGCAGCCGGACAGTTACCCACAATGAGCAGTTCTTC.

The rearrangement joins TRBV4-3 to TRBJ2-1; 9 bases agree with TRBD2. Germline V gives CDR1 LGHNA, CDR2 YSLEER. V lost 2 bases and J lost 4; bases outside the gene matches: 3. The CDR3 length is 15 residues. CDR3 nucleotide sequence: TGCGCCAGCAGCCAATCGGGACTAGCTTACAATGAGCAGTTCTTC. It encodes CASSQSGLAYNEQFF.

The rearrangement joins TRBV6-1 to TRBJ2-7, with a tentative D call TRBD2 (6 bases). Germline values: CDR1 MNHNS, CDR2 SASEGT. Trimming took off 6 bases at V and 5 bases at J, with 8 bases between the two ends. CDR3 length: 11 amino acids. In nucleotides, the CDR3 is TGTGCCAGCAGGGGGGGAGACGAGCAGTACTTC. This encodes CASRGGDEQYF.

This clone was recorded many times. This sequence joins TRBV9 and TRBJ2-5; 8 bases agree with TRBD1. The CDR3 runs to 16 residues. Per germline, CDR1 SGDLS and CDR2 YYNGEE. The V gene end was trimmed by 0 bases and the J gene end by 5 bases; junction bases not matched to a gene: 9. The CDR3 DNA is TGTGCCAGCAGCGTAGCAACGGACAGGGCATGGGAGACCCAGTACTTC. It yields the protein CASSVATDRAWETQYF.

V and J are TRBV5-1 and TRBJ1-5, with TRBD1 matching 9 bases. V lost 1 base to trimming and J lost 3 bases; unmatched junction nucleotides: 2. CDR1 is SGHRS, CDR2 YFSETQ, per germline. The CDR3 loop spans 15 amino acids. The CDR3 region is CASSLTGGYNQPQHF. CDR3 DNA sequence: TGCGCCAGCAGCTTGACAGGGGGCTACAATCAGCCCCAGCATTTT.

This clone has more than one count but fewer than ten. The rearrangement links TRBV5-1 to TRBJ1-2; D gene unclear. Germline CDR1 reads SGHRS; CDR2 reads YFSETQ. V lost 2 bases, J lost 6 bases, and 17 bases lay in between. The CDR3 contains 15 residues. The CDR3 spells CASSFLGLLEDGYTF. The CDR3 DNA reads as TGCGCCAGCAGCTTTTTAGGGCTCCTGGAGGATGGCTACACCTTC. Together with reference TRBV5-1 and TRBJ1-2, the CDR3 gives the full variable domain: KAGVTQTPRYLIKTRGQQVTLSCSPISGHRSVSWYQQTPGQGLQFLFEYFSETQRNKGNFPGRFSGRQFSNSRSEMNVSTLELGDSALYLCASSFLGLLEDGYTFGSGTRLTVV.

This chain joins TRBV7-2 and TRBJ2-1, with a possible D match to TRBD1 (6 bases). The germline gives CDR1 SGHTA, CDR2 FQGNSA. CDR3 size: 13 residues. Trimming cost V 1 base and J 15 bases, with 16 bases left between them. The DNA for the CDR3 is TGTGCCAGCAGCTTAGAGAACAGGGTAGGGCTGTTCTTC. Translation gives CASSLENRVGLFF.

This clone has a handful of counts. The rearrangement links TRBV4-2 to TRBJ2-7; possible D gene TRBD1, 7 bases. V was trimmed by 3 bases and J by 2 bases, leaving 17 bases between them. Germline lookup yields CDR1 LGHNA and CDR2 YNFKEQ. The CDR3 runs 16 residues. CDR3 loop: CASSHSAGQTTYEQYF. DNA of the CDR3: TGTGCCAGCAGCCACAGTGCGGGACAGACCACCTACGAGCAGTACTTC.

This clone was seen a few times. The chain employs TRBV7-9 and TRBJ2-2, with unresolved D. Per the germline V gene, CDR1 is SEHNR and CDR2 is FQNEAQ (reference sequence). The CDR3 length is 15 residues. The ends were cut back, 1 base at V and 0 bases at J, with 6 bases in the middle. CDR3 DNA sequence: TGTGCCAGCAGCTTAGTGGCCGCGAACACCGGGGAGCTGTTTTTT. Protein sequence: CASSLVAANTGELFF.

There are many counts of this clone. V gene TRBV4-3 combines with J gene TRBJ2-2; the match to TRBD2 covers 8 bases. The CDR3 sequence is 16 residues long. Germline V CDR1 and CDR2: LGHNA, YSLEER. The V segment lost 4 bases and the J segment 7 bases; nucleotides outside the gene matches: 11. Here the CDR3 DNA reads TGCGCCAGCAGCCTAATACCGGGACTAGGTATCGGGGAGCTGTTTTTT. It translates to CASSLIPGLGIGELFF.